A selection of T cell receptor beta chains follows, all from one sample in a study of blood T cell repertoires in COVID-19. The protocol was immunoSEQ multiplex PCR, while the TCRdb copy is restricted to in-frame clones and leaves out a portion. The sample has about 200,000 clones, about 93% seen once. The sample was peripheral blood. All receptors come from a man between 25 and 39 years old with COVID-19, enrolled during active disease. The CDR3 runs from the conserved cysteine through the conserved F or W. A D gene is named only where the DNA matches it firmly. Some rows have no size entry. The others give once, few or many, or a class for an expanded clone.

-	TRBJ1-2	TRBV10-3	-	TGTGCCATCAGTGAGTCATACGGACAGCTAGATGGCTACACCTTC	CAISESYGQLDGYTF
-	TRBJ1-5	TRBV6-1	-	TGTGCCAGCAGTGAACTCAGCAATCAGCCCCAGCATTTT	CASSELSNQPQHF
TRBD1	TRBJ2-7	TRBV6-5	-	TGTGCCATGGGACAGGGGGCCTCCTACGAGCAGTACTTC	CAMGQGASYEQYF
-	TRBJ2-2	TRBV21-1	-	TGTGCCAGCAGCAAGAGGATAGCGGGGGGCAACACCGGGGAGCTGTTTTTT	CASSKRIAGGNTGELFF
TRBD1	TRBJ2-5	TRBV5-6	-	TGTGCCAGCAGCATAATACTGACAGGGGCAGAGACCCAGTACTTC	CASSIILTGAETQYF
-	TRBJ1-1	TRBV29-1	-	TGCAGCGTTGAGTTCCCTATGAACACTGAAGCTTTCTTT	CSVEFPMNTEAFF
-	TRBJ1-2	TRBV14	-	TGTGCCAGCAGCCAAGGGCCCGCCAGGGCGGATAACTATGGCTACACCTTC	CASSQGPARADNYGYTF
-	TRBJ1-3	TRBV9	once	TGTGCCAGCAGCGTAGGGGGGCCAGCCTCTGGAAACACCATATATTTT	CASSVGGPASGNTIYF
-	TRBJ1-1	TRBV5-1	-	TGCACCTCCTCGAAGAACTTAAACACTGAAGCTTTCTTT	CTSSKNLNTEAFF
TRBD2	TRBJ2-5	TRBV6-6	-	TGTGCCAGCAGTTACGGCGGGGGGGGCCAAGAGACCCAGTACTTC	CASSYGGGGQETQYF
-	TRBJ2-2	TRBV5-1	few	TGCGCCAGCAGCTTGGACGGAGGGGTCGTCACCGGGGAGCTGTTTTTT	CASSLDGGVVTGELFF
TRBD1	TRBJ1-2	TRBV5-6	-	TGTGCCAGCAGCTTCCGGGACAGGTCATTCTATGGCTACACCTTC	CASSFRDRSFYGYTF
TRBD1	TRBJ1-2	TRBV2	-	TGTGCCAGCAGTGATACAGGGGACTATGGCTACACCTTC	CASSDTGDYGYTF
-	TRBJ2-7	TRBV5-1	-	TGCGCCAGCAGCTTGGGCAACCCCTCCCTATTCGACGAGCAGTACTTC	CASSLGNPSLFDEQYF
-	TRBJ2-1	TRBV5-1	-	TGCGCCAGCAGCTTTAAACAGTACAATGAGCAGTTCTTC	CASSFKQYNEQFF
-	TRBJ1-1	TRBV6-5	-	TGTGCCACCACTCCTCGGCGGAGGAACACTGAAGCTTTCTTT	CATTPRRRNTEAFF
-	TRBJ1-5	TRBV29-1	-	TGCAGCGTGTTACAGGGTTTAGGTCAGCCCCAGCATTTT	CSVLQGLGQPQHF
-	TRBJ2-7	TRBV5-5	-	TGTGCCAGCACTCTATGGGGCACTGCCTACGAGCAGTACTTC	CASTLWGTAYEQYF
-	TRBJ1-3	TRBV2	-	TGTGCCAGCAGTCCACAGAGCTCTGGAAACACCATATATTTT	CASSPQSSGNTIYF
TRBD1	TRBJ1-3	TRBV30	-	TGTGCCTGGAGCCCCTTCTATCTGCAGGGGGCGAGTTGGGGAAACACCATATATTTT	CAWSPFYLQGASWGNTIYF
-	TRBJ1-1	TRBV13	-	TGTGCCAGCAGCAAAGGAGGGCAGGGAGCTTTCTTT	CASSKGGQGAFF
-	TRBJ1-2	TRBV12-3/TRBV12-4	-	TGTGCCACTGCACAGGGCTATGGCTACACCTTC	CATAQGYGYTF
TRBD2	TRBJ2-3	TRBV7-3	-	TGTGCCAGCAGCTCCGGACTAGCGGGGGGGCCTTTGCCAGATACGCAGTATTTT	CASSSGLAGGPLPDTQYF
TRBD2	TRBJ2-1	TRBV2	-	TGTGCCAGCAGTGAAGGGGGAGCGGGGGGAGTGCAGTTCTTC	CASSEGGAGGVQFF
TRBD2	TRBJ2-3	TRBV4-2	-	TGTGCCAGCAGCTCCCGGGGACTAGCGGGGGAAGATACGCAGTATTTT	CASSSRGLAGEDTQYF
TRBD1	TRBJ1-5	TRBV5-1	-	TGCGCCAGCAGCTTGGCTGGGACAGGGGATCAGCCCCAGCATTTT	CASSLAGTGDQPQHF
TRBD1	TRBJ1-6	TRBV19	-	TGTGCCAGTAGTATCGGGACAGATAATTCACCCCTCCACTTT	CASSIGTDNSPLHF
TRBD2	TRBJ2-1	TRBV9	-	TGTGCCAGCAGCTTCGGGGGACTAGCCCCCAATGAGCAGTTCTTC	CASSFGGLAPNEQFF
-	TRBJ1-2	TRBV5-1	-	TGCGCCAGCAGCCCCGGCGGGGGCGCGGACTATGGCTACACCTTC	CASSPGGGADYGYTF
TRBD1	TRBJ1-3	TRBV7-9	-	TGTGCCAGCAGCAACCCGGGACAGCAAGTCTCTGGAAACACCATATATTTT	CASSNPGQQVSGNTIYF
-	TRBJ2-5	TRBV5-1	-	TGCGCCAGCAGCCCCCGGGACTACCAAGAGACCCAGTACTTC	CASSPRDYQETQYF
-	TRBJ1-5	TRBV6-5	-	TGTGCCAGCAGATCAGGGGATTTCAATCAGCCCCAGCATTTT	CASRSGDFNQPQHF
-	TRBJ2-1	TRBV25-1	once	TGTGCCAGCAGTGAAGCGGGGAGAGGATCCTACAATGAGCAGTTCTTC	CASSEAGRGSYNEQFF
TRBD2	TRBJ2-3	TRBV6-5	-	TGTGCCAGCAGTTACTGGGCAGGGAGGGCAGATACGCAGTATTTT	CASSYWAGRADTQYF
TRBD1	TRBJ1-3	TRBV3-1/TRBV3-2	-	TGTGCCAGCAGCCAACCGACAGGGGCGAGAAACACCATATATTTT	CASSQPTGARNTIYF
TRBD1	TRBJ1-5	TRBV19	-	TGTGCCAGTAGTATGGGGAGTCCCAGGGGGCCAGTTCAGCCCCAGCATTTT	CASSMGSPRGPVQPQHF
TRBD1	TRBJ2-7	TRBV5-1	-	TGCGCCAGCAGTCCCTCCGGGACAGGGAGTTACGAGCAGTACTTC	CASSPSGTGSYEQYF
-	TRBJ1-1	TRBV19	-	TGTGCCAGTAGTAGTCTGGAGGGGAATCGGGGTGAAGCTTTCTTT	CASSSLEGNRGEAFF
TRBD1	TRBJ1-2	TRBV6-5	-	TGTGCCAGCAAGAGGACAGGGCTTAGTGATGGCTACACCTTC	CASKRTGLSDGYTF
-	TRBJ2-7	TRBV18	-	TGTGCCAGCTCACCCCCTGGAGGGGTCCACGAGCAGTACTTC	CASSPPGGVHEQYF
TRBD1	TRBJ2-7	TRBV4-1	-	TGCGCCAGCAGCCAACCGTACGGACAGGGTACCCACGAGCAGTACTTC	CASSQPYGQGTHEQYF
-	TRBJ1-6	TRBV19	-	TGTGCCAGTAACCGCGGGGGACATTCACCCCTCCACTTT	CASNRGGHSPLHF